This section outlines one TCR beta chain sequence together with its context. Here immunoSEQ multiplex PCR was the method, and the copy in TCRdb shows in-frame clones only, minus some. Among some 82,000 clones listed, roughly 93% were seen once. The sample is drawn from a study of technical replicates of blood from a handful of donors. Germline V gene data show CDR1 as LNHDA and CDR2 as SQIVND (reference sequence). V shed 9 bases and J shed 3 bases, with 15 bases lying between them. The CDR3 loop spans 14 amino acids. Sequencing used T cells isolated from PBMCs. The rearrangement joins TRBV19 to TRBJ1-5, with a weak D call TRBD1 (6 bases). This clonotype was obtained from a human donor in good health. CDR3 region: CASKQGVFNQPQHF. The DNA of the CDR3 is TGTGCCAGCAAACAGGGCGTCTTCAATCAGCCCCAGCATTTT.